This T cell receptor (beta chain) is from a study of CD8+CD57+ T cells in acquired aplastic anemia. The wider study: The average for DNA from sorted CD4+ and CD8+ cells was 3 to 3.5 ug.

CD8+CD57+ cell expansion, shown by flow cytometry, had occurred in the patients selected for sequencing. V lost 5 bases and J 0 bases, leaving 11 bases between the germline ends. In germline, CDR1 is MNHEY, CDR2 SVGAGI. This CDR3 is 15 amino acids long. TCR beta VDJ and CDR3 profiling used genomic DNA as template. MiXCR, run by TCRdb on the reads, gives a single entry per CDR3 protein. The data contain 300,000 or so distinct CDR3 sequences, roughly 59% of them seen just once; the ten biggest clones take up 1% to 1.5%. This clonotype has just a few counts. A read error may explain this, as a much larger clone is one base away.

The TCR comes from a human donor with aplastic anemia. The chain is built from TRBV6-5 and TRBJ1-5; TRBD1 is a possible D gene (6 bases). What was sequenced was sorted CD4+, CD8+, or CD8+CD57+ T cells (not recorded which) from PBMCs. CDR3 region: CASSRGGCSNQPQHF. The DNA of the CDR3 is TGTGCCAGCAGTCGAGGGGGTTGTAGCAATCAGCCCCAGCATTTT.